The rows below give T cell receptor beta chains drawn from one sample of a study of beta chain features in type 1 diabetes. Repertoires were generated with immunoSEQ multiplex PCR, while TCRdb's copy carries only in-frame clones and drops some. In the table there are roughly 340,000 clones, approximately 12% of which are singletons. What was sequenced was naive CD4+ T cells from blood. The receptors were gathered from a woman between 18 and 29 years old with type 1 diabetes. CDR3s include the opening cysteine and the closing phenylalanine or tryptophan. Each record gives: clone size, D gene, V gene, J gene, CDR3 DNA, CDR3 protein. The D gene is left open where the match is weak. A clone size is listed for some rows: how often the clone was seen (once, few, many), or a class if it is expanded.

>-|TRBD1|TRBV19|TRBJ1-2
TGTGCCAGTAGGCCACAGGGGGGCCCAGGAGGCTACACCTTC
CASRPQGGPGGYTF
>-|TRBD1|TRBV10-3|TRBJ1-1
TGTGCCATCAGGGGACAGGGGCCTGAAGCTTTCTTT
CAIRGQGPEAFF
>few|-|TRBV13|TRBJ2-1
TGTGCCAGCAGCTTCCTTGGGGGGAGGGGGTACAATGAGCAGTTCTTC
CASSFLGGRGYNEQFF
>-|TRBD2|TRBV5-1|TRBJ2-3
TGCGCCAGCAGCTTGCAAACTAGCGGGACTACAGATACGCAGTATTTT
CASSLQTSGTTDTQYF
>few|-|TRBV18|TRBJ2-5
TGTGCCAGCTCACCACCGGGGAGCCCGGGAGAGACCCAGTACTTC
CASSPPGSPGETQYF
>few|-|TRBV20-1|TRBJ2-2
TGCAGTGCTAACAGATGGGGGGAGCTGTTTTTT
CSANRWGELFF
>-|TRBD2|TRBV2|TRBJ2-1
TGTGCCAGCAGTGCGGGGACTAACAATGAGCAGTTCTTC
CASSAGTNNEQFF
>few|-|TRBV28|TRBJ1-1
TGTGCCAGCAGTCAAACAGGGAGTGGTGAAGCTTTCTTT
CASSQTGSGEAFF
>-|TRBD2|TRBV7-8|TRBJ2-1
TGTGCCAGCAGCTTAGCGCCGGATAGCGGGCTCAATGAGCAGTTCTTC
CASSLAPDSGLNEQFF
>-|-|TRBV5-1|TRBJ1-2
TGCGCCAGCAGCTTGGGAGGGGGGGATGGCTACACCTTC
CASSLGGGDGYTF
>few|-|TRBV9|TRBJ1-1
TGTGCCAGCAGCCAGGGACAATTTGGTTTGAACACTGAAGCTTTCTTT
CASSQGQFGLNTEAFF
>-|TRBD1|TRBV7-9|TRBJ2-3
TGTGCCAGCAGCTGGGACAGGGGCAAAGATACGCAGTATTTT
CASSWDRGKDTQYF
>few|-|TRBV6-5|TRBJ2-3
TGTGCCAGCAGTTACTCGGCCCTTCAACTAGGGGATACGCAGTATTTT
CASSYSALQLGDTQYF
>few|TRBD1|TRBV7-9|TRBJ1-2
TGTGCCAGCAGCCCAGGGACAGCGCTATGGGATGGCTACACCTTC
CASSPGTALWDGYTF
>-|-|TRBV7-9|TRBJ2-3
TGTGCCAGCAGCAAAAACAGAGGAGGTATAGATACGCAGTATTTT
CASSKNRGGIDTQYF
>few|TRBD2|TRBV5-1|TRBJ2-1
TGCGCCAGCAGCCCCGGGACTAGCGGATACAATGAGCAGTTCTTC
CASSPGTSGYNEQFF
>few|-|TRBV5-4|TRBJ2-2
TGTGCCAGCAGCTTGAGCCCTCCCGGGGAGCTGTTTTTT
CASSLSPPGELFF
>few|-|TRBV18|TRBJ2-1
TGTGCCAGCTCGGGCCCAACAAATGAGCAGTTCTTC
CASSGPTNEQFF
>-|TRBD2|TRBV7-9|TRBJ2-7
TGTGCCAGCAGCTTAGGGCTAGCGGGAGTAGGGGAGCAGTACTTC
CASSLGLAGVGEQYF
>few|TRBD1|TRBV28|TRBJ2-5
TGTGCCAGCAGTTTCTGGCAGGGGGATGTGACCCAGTACTTC
CASSFWQGDVTQYF